Detailed here is one T cell receptor (beta chain). Its target is not known. Produced via immunoSEQ multiplex PCR; TCRdb's table is partial and in-frame only. The data contain about 27,000 clones, 80% to 90% of them singletons. The sample originates from a study of OX40 agonist ivuxolimab in advanced cancers. CDR3 length equals 15 residues. The germline V and J ends were trimmed by 11 bases and 1 base, with 15 bases remaining between them. The germline V gene has CDR1 SGHVS and CDR2 FQNEAQ. Broader study findings: Also present in some nonresponders was a low level of normalized T-cell clonal expansion. In the 0.1 to 3.0 mg/kg range, CD4+ and CD8+ blood T cells had expanded clonally by week 6.

The clonotype originates from an adult with an advanced solid tumor such as melanoma, head and neck, liver or kidney cancer. The sequences come from CD4+ or CD8+ T cells sorted from blood, collected in a trial of the OX40 agonist ivuxolimab. The chain is built from TRBV7-8 and TRBJ2-6; D gene unclear. DNA of the CDR3: TGTGCCGTCCTCCCCGACGGATCTGGGGCCAACGTCCTGACTTTC. This translates into CAVLPDGSGANVLTF.